The rows below give T cell receptor beta chains drawn from one sample of a study of tumor-infiltrating lymphocytes in primary liver carcinoma. TCRdb fed the multiplex PCR reads into MiXCR, producing one record per CDR3 protein. Seen here are 310,000 or so distinct CDR3 sequences, 58% observed once, and the top ten hold over 15%. Source material: peripheral blood. Receptors were obtained from a woman in her 30s with primary liver carcinoma and hepatitis B virus infection. Both conserved end residues are part of each CDR3. The D gene is left open where the match is weak. Expanded clones are given a class, and other clones once, few, many or no size at all.

d_call	j_call	clone_size	v_call	cdr3_aa	cdr3_nt
.	TRBJ2-7	.	TRBV6-2/TRBV6-3	CASGSSGVSYEQYF	TGTGCCAGCGGTTCTTCTGGGGTATCCTACGAGCAGTACTTC
.	TRBJ1-4	.	TRBV4-3	CASSQTDRLGEKLFF	TGCGCCAGCAGCCAAACCGACAGGCTCGGTGAAAAACTGTTTTTT
TRBD2	TRBJ2-3	.	TRBV12-3/TRBV12-4	CASSHSGGRDMQYF	TGTGCCAGCAGTCATAGCGGGGGCAGAGATATGCAGTATTTT
TRBD2	TRBJ2-1	.	TRBV11-2	CASSPQGLAGVGHSYNEQFF	TGTGCTAGCAGCCCCCAGGGATTAGCGGGAGTGGGACACTCCTACAATGAGCAGTTCTTC
.	TRBJ2-3	.	TRBV11-2	CASTPYINTQYF	TGTGCCAGCACCCCCTACATAAATACGCAGTATTTT
.	TRBJ2-5	.	TRBV5-5	CVSSLDVRALGETQYF	TGTGTCAGCAGCTTGGACGTCAGGGCCCTGGGCGAGACCCAGTACTTC
TRBD2	TRBJ2-1	few	TRBV12-3/TRBV12-4	CASRVAGSSYNEQFF	TGTGCCAGCAGGGTAGCGGGGAGCTCCTACAATGAGCAGTTCTTC
.	TRBJ2-1	.	TRBV7-8	CASSLDPGDLTYNEQFF	TGTGCCAGCAGCTTAGATCCGGGGGATCTGACATACAATGAGCAGTTCTTC
.	TRBJ2-6	.	TRBV11-1	CASSGGRGRYGANVLTF	TGTGCCAGCAGCGGGGGGCGGGGAAGATATGGGGCCAACGTCCTGACTTTC
TRBD2	TRBJ2-5	.	TRBV28	CASRGREVKKTQYF	TGTGCCAGTCGGGGGCGGGAGGTTAAAAAGACCCAGTACTTC
.	TRBJ1-4	.	TRBV4-1	CASSARGSFGEKLFF	TGCGCCAGCAGCGCGCGGGGGTCTTTCGGAGAAAAACTGTTTTTT
.	TRBJ1-1	.	TRBV11-2	CASSPLRGRMNTEAFF	TGTGCCAGCAGCCCCCTGAGAGGGAGGATGAACACTGAAGCCTTCTTT
.	TRBJ1-1	many	TRBV29-1	CSVEVSLSWGAFF	TGCAGCGTTGAAGTCTCATTGAGTTGGGGAGCTTTCTTT
.	TRBJ1-4	many	TRBV11-1	CASSPDRKDEKLFF	TGTGCCAGCAGCCCCGACAGGAAGGATGAAAAACTGTTTTTT
.	TRBJ2-1	.	TRBV4-3	CASSYMGGAQSSYNERFF	TGTGCCAGCAGCTACATGGGCGGAGCTCAGAGCTCCTACAATGAGCGGTTCTTC
.	TRBJ2-1	many	TRBV11-3	CASSPPSDRYNEQFF	TGTGCCAGCAGCCCCCCATCGGACCGCTACAATGAGCAGTTCTTC
TRBD2	TRBJ2-1	few	TRBV5-1	CASSPQLAGDDNEQFF	TGTGCCAGCAGCCCCCAACTAGCGGGAGACGACAATGAGCAGTTCTTC
.	TRBJ2-7	once	TRBV5-5	CDSSLQGFYEQYF	TGTGACAGCAGCTTGCAAGGGTTCTACGAGCAGTACTTC
.	TRBJ1-1	many	TRBV12-3/TRBV12-4	CASSWSATVNTEAFF	TGTGCCAGCAGTTGGTCCGCAACGGTGAACACTGAAGCTTTCTTT
.	TRBJ1-2	many	TRBV7-8	CASSLQKGYGYTF	TGTGCCAGCAGCCTGCAGAAAGGCTATGGCTACACCTTC
TRBD2	TRBJ2-5	.	TRBV7-9	CASRPTSGQETQYF	TGTGCCAGCAGGCCCACTAGCGGACAAGAGACCCAGTACTTC
TRBD1	TRBJ1-6	.	TRBV28	CASSLSGGYNSPLHF	TGTGCCAGCAGTTTATCAGGGGGCTATAATTCACCCCTCCACTTT
TRBD2	TRBJ2-6	many	TRBV6-6	CASSRAGLSSGANVLTF	TGTGCCAGCAGTAGAGCGGGGTTAAGCTCTGGGGCCAACGTCCTGACTTTC
TRBD1	TRBJ2-1	.	TRBV28	CASIGTGASNEQFF	TGTGCCAGCATTGGGACAGGGGCGTCCAATGAGCAGTTCTTC
.	TRBJ2-7	.	TRBV2	CASSEASSSDNEQYF	TGTGCCAGCAGTGAGGCGAGTAGCAGCGACAACGAGCAATACTTC
TRBD1	TRBJ1-2	few	TRBV29-1	CSVDRTGGYGYTF	TGCAGCGTTGACCGGACAGGAGGCTATGGCTACACCTTC
.	TRBJ2-3	.	TRBV29-1	CSLEESTDTQYF	TGCAGCCTTGAAGAGAGCACAGATACGCAGTATTTT
.	TRBJ2-1	many	TRBV29-1	CSVMGGSYNEQFF	TGCAGCGTTATGGGAGGTTCCTACAATGAGCAGTTCTTC
TRBD2	TRBJ2-7	.	TRBV28	CASSLERGAEEQYF	TGTGCCAGCAGTTTAGAGCGGGGGGCGGAAGAGCAGTACTTC
.	TRBJ1-1	many	TRBV29-1	CSVADTEAFF	TGCAGCGTCGCGGACACTGAAGCTTTCTTT
TRBD2	TRBJ2-7	.	TRBV4-2	CASSLTSGHYEQYF	TGTGCCAGTAGCCTGACTAGCGGACACTACGAGCAGTACTTC
TRBD2	TRBJ2-3	.	TRBV12-3/TRBV12-4	CASSLAGGVPDTQYF	TGTGCCAGCAGTTTAGCGGGAGGGGTCCCAGATACCCAGTATTTT
TRBD2	TRBJ2-5	many	TRBV29-1	CSVGLAEQETQYF	TGCAGCGTTGGACTAGCGGAACAAGAGACCCAGTACTTC
.	TRBJ2-7	.	TRBV5-4	CASSPTGQGLYEQYF	TGTGCCAGCAGCCCCACTGGGCAGGGACTCTACGAGCAGTACTTC
TRBD1	TRBJ1-1	.	TRBV30	CAWSAKGTGLKAEAFF	TGTGCCTGGAGTGCAAAAGGGACAGGGTTGAAGGCAGAAGCTTTCTTT
.	TRBJ2-5	many	TRBV6-5	CASTWPGGGTQYF	TGTGCCAGCACCTGGCCTGGCGGTGGGACCCAGTACTTC
.	TRBJ2-1	many	TRBV11-3	CASSLDRARQFF	TGTGCCAGCAGCTTAGATCGGGCGAGACAGTTCTTC
TRBD1	TRBJ1-2	few	TRBV29-1	CSVKLTQGKNLYGYTF	TGCAGCGTTAAATTAACACAGGGGAAAAACCTCTATGGCTACACCTTC
.	TRBJ1-2	.	TRBV12-3/TRBV12-4	CASRSLSLASGSGYTF	TGTGCCAGCAGATCCCTTAGTTTGGCCTCAGGGTCCGGCTACACCTTC
.	TRBJ1-4	.	TRBV11-2	CASSLSDRDHEKLFF	TGTGCCAGCAGCTTAAGCGACCGGGACCATGAAAAACTGTTTTTT
TRBD2	TRBJ2-3	.	TRBV4-1	CPSRMTSVIVDTQYF	TGCCCCAGCAGAATGACTAGCGTAATCGTGGATACGCAGTATTTT